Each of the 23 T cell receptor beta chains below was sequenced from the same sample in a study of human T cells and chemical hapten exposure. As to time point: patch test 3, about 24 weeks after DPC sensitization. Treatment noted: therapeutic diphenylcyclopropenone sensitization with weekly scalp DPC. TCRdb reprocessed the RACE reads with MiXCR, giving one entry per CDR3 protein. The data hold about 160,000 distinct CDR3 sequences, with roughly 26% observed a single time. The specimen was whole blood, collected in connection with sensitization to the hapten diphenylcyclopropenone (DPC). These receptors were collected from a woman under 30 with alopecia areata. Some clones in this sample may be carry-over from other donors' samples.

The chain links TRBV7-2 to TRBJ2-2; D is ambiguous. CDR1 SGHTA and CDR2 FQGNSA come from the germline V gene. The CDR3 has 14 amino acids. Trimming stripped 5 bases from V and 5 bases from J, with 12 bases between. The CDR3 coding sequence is TGTGCCAGCAGCCCCGCAACGAGTACCGGGGAGCTGTTTTTT. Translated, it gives CASSPATSTGELFF.

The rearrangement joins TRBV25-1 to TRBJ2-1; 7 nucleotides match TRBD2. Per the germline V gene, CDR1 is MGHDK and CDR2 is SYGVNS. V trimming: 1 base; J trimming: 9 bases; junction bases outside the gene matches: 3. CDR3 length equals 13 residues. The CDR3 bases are TGTGCCAGCAGTGAATCTAGCGGAGCTGAGCAGTTCTTC. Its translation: CASSESSGAEQFF.

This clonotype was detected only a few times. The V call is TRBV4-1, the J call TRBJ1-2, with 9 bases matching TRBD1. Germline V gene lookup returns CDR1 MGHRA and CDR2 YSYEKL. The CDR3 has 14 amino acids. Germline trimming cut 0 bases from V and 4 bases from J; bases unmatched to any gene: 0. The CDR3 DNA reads TGCGCCAGCAGCCAAGAGGGACAGGGCTATGGCTACACCTTC. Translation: CASSQEGQGYGYTF.

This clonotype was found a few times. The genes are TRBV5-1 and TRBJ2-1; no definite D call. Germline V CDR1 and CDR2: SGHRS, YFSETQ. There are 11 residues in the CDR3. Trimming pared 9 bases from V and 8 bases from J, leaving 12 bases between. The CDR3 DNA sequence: TGCGCCACGAGGCAGTCGGATGAGCAGTTCTTC. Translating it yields CATRQSDEQFF. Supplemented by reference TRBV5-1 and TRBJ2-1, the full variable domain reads KAGVTQTPRYLIKTRGQQVTLSCSPISGHRSVSWYQQTPGQGLQFLFEYFSETQRNKGNFPGRFSGRQFSNSRSEMNVSTLELGDSALYLCATRQSDEQFFGPGTRLTVL.

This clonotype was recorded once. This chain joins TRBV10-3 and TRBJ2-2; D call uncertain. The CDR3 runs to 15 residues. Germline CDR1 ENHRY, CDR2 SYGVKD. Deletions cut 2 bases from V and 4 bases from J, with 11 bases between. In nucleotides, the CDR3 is TGTGCCATCAGTGAGGGGTCCTCTCTCACCGGGGAGCTGTTTTTT. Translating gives CAISEGSSLTGELFF.

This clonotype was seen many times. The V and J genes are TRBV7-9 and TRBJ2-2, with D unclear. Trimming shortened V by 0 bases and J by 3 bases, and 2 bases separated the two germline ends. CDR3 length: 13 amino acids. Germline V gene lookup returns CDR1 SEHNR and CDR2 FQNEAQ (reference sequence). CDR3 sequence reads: CASSLAYTGELFF. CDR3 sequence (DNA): TGTGCCAGCAGCTTAGCTTACACCGGGGAGCTGTTTTTT. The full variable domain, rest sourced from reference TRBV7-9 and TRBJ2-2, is DTGVSQNPRHKITKRGQNVTFRCDPISEHNRLYWYRQTLGQGPEFLTYFQNEAQLEKSRLLSDRFSAERPKGSFSTLEIQRTEQGDSAMYLCASSLAYTGELFFGEGSRLTVL.

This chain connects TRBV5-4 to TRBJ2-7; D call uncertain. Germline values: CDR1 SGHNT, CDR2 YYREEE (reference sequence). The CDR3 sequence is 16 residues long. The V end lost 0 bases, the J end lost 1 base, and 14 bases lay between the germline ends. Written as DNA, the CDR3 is TGTGCCAGCAGCTTGGCCGGTCATGGGCAGTCCTACGAGCAGTACTTC. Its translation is CASSLAGHGQSYEQYF.

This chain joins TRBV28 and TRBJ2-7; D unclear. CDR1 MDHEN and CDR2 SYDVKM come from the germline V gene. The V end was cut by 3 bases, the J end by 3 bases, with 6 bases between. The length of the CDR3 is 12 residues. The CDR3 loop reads CASSLNNYEQYF. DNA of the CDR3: TGTGCCAGCAGTTTGAACAACTACGAGCAGTACTTC.

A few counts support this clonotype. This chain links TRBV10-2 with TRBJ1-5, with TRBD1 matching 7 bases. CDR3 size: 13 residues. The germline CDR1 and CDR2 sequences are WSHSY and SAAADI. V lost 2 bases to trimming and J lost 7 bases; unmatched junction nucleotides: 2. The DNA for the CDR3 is TGCGCCAGCAGTGAGGACAGGGCACAGCCCCAGCATTTT. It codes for CASSEDRAQPQHF.

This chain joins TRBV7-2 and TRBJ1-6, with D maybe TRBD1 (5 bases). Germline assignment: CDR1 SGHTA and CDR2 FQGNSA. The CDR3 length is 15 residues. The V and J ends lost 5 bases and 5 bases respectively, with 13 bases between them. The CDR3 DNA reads TGTGCCAGCAGCACGGGGACTCCCAATAATTCACCCCTCCACTTT. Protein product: CASSTGTPNNSPLHF.

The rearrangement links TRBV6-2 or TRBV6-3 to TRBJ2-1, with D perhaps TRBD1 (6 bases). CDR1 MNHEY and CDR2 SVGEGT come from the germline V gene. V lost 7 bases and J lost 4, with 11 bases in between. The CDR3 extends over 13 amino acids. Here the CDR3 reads CASKDRKYNEQFF. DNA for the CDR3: TGTGCCAGCAAGGACAGAAAATACAATGAGCAGTTCTTC.

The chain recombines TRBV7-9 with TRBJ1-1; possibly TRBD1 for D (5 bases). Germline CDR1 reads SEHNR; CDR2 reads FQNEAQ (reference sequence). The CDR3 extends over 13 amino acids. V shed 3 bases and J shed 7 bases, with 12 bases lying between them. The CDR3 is CASSFPGADEAFF. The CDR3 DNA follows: TGTGCCAGCAGCTTTCCCGGGGCAGATGAAGCTTTCTTT.

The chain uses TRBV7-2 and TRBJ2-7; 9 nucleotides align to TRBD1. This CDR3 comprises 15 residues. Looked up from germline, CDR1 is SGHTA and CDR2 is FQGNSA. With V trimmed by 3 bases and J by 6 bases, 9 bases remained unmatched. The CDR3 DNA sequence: TGTGCCAGCAGCTTTCAGGGGACAGGGCATCGCGAGCAGTACTTC. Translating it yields CASSFQGTGHREQYF.

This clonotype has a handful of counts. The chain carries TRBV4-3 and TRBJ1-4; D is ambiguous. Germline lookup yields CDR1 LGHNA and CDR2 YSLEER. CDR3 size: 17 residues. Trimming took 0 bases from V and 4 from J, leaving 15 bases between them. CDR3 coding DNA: TGCGCCAGCAGCCAAGATCCGGTTCGGGGAGATAATGAAAAACTGTTTTTT. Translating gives CASSQDPVRGDNEKLFF.

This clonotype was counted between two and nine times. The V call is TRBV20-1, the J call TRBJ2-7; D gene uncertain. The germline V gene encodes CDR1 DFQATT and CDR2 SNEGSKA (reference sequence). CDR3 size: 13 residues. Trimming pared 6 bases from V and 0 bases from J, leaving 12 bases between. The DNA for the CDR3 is TGCAGTGCCCCCGGGTACTCCTCCTACGAGCAGTACTTC. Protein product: CSAPGYSSYEQYF.

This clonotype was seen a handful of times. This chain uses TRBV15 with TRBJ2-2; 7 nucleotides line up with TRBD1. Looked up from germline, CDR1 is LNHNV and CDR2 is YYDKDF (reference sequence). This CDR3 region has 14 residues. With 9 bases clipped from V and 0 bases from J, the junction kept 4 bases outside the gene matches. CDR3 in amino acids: CATMDRPNTGELFF. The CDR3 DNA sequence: TGTGCCACTATGGACAGGCCGAACACCGGGGAGCTGTTTTTT.

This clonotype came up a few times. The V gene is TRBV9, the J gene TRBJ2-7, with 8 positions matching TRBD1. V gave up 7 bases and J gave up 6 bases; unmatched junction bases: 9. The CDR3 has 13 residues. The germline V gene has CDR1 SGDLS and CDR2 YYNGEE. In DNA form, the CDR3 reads TGTGCCAGCTCCAGGGGGCAAGACGGCGAGCAGTACTTC. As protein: CASSRGQDGEQYF.

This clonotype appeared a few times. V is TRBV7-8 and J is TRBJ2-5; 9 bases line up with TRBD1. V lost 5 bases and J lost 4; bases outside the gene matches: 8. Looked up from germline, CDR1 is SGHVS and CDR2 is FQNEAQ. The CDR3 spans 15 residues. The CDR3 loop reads CASSTGTGFAETQYF. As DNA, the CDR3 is TGTGCCAGCAGCACCGGGACAGGGTTCGCAGAGACCCAGTACTTC.

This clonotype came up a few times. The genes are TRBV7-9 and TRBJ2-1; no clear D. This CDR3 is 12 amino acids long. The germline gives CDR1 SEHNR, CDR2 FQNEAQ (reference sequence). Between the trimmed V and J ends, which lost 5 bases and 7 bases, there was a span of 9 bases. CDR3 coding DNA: TGTGCCAGCAGCCAAGGTGTAAATGAGCAGTTCTTC. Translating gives CASSQGVNEQFF. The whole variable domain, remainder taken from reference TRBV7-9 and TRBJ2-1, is DTGVSQNPRHKITKRGQNVTFRCDPISEHNRLYWYRQTLGQGPEFLTYFQNEAQLEKSRLLSDRFSAERPKGSFSTLEIQRTEQGDSAMYLCASSQGVNEQFFGPGTRLTVL.

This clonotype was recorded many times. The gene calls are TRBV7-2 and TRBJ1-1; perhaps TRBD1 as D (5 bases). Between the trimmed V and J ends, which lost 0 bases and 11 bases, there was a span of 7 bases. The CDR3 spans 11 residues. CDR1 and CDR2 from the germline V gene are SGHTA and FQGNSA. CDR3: CASSLARVAFF. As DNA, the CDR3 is TGTGCCAGCAGCTTAGCCAGGGTCGCTTTCTTT.

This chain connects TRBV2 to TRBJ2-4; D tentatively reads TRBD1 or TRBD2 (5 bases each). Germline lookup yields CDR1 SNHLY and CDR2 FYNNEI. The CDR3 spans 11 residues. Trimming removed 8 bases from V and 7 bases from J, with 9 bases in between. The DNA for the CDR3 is TGTGCCAGCCGGGGCGGTAACATTCAGTACTTC. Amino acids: CASRGGNIQYF.

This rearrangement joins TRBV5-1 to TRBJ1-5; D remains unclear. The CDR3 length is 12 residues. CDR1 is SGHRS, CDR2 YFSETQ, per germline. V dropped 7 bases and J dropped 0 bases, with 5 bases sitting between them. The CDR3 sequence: CASLDSNQPQHF. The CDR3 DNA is TGCGCCAGCCTGGATAGCAATCAGCCCCAGCATTTT.

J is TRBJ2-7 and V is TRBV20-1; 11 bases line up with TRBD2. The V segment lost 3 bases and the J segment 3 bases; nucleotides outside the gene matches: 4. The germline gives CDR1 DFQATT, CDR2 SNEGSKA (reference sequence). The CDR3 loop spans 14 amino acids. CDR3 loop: CSASSGREIYEQYF. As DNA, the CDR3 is TGCAGTGCTAGTAGCGGGAGGGAGATCTACGAGCAGTACTTC.